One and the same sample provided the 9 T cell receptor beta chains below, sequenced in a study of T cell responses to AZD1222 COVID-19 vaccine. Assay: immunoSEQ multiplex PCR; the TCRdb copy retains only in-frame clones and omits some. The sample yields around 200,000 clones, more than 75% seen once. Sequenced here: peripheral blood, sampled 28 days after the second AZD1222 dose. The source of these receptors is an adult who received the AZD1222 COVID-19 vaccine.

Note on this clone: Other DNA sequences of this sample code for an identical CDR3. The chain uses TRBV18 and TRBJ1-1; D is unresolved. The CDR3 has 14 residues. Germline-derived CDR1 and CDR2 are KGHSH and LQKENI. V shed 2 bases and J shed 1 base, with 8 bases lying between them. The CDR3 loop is CASSPRSENTEAFF. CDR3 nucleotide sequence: TGTGCCAGCTCACCAAGATCCGAGAACACTGAAGCTTTCTTT.

For the CDR3, the DNA is TGTGCCAGCAGCCCGACATCCCGAGAGAGCACAGATACGCAGTATTTT. This sequence encodes CASSPTSRESTDTQYF. The rearrangement joins TRBV5-4 to TRBJ2-3; D gene ambiguous. Trimming took 4 bases from V and 0 from J, leaving 15 bases between them. The CDR3 has 16 amino acids. Germline V gives CDR1 SGHNT, CDR2 YYREEE (reference sequence). The whole variable domain, filled in from reference TRBV5-4 and TRBJ2-3, reads ETGVTQSPTHLIKTRGQQVTLRCSSQSGHNTVSWYQQALGQGPQFIFQYYREEENGRGNFPPRFSGLQFPNYSSELNVNALELDDSALYLCASSPTSRESTDTQYFGPGTRLTVL.

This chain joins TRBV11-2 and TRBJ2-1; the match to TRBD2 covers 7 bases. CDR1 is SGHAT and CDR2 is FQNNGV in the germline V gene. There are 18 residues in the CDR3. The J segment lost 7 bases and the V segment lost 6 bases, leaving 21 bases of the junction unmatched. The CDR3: CASSLPKAGLGGGNEQFF. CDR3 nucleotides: TGTGCCAGCAGTTTACCCAAAGCGGGATTAGGCGGTGGGAATGAGCAGTTCTTC.

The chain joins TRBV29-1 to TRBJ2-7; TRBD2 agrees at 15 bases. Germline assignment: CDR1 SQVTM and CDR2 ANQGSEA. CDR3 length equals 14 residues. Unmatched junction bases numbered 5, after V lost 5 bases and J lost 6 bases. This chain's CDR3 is CSVRGTSGRSEQYF. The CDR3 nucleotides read TGCAGCGTTAGGGGGACTAGCGGGAGGAGCGAGCAGTACTTC.

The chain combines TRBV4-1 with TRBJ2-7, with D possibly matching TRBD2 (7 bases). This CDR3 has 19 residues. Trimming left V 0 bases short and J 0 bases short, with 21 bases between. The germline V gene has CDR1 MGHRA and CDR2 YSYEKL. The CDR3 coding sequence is TGCGCCAGCAGCCAAGATCTGATAAGGGGGGGCGACCGCTCCTACGAGCAGTACTTC. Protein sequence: CASSQDLIRGGDRSYEQYF.

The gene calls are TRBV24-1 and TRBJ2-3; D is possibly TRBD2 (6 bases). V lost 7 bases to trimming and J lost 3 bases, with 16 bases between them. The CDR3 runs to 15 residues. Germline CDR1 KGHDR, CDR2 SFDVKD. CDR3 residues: CATRAGGPRTDTQYF. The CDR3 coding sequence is TGTGCCACCAGGGCCGGGGGACCTCGGACAGATACGCAGTATTTT.

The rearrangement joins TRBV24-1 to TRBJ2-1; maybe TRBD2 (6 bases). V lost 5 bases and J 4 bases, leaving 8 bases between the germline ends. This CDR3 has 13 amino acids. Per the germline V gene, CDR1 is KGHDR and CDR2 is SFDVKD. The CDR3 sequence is CATSAEGYNEQFF. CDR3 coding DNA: TGTGCCACCAGTGCGGAGGGTTACAATGAGCAGTTCTTC.

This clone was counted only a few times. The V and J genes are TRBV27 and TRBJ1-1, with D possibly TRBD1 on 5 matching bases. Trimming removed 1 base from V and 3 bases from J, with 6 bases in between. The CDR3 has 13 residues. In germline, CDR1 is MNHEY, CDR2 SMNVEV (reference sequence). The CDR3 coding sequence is TGTGCCAGCAGTTTATGGGGGGACACTGAAGCTTTCTTT. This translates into CASSLWGDTEAFF.

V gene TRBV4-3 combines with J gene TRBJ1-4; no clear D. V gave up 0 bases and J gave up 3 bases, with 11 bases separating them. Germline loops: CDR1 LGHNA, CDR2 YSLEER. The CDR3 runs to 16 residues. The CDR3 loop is CASSQDSAGANEKLFF. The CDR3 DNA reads TGCGCCAGCAGCCAAGATAGCGCAGGAGCTAATGAAAAACTGTTTTTT.